This TCR beta chain was sequenced in a study of sequential checkpoint blockade in melanoma. The wider study: First-line arms were nivolumab then ipilimumab, or the reverse, randomized 1:1. After both sequences, patients received maintenance nivolumab.

Sequencing was performed with immunoSEQ multiplex PCR; in TCRdb, only in-frame clones are kept and a portion is missing. The sample lists over 9,500 clones, roughly 81% seen once, with roughly 17% in the top ten. Treatment reported: randomized to nivolumab then ipilimumab (arm A) or the reverse (arm B). DNA-damaging chemotherapy had not been given to any patient beforehand. Sorted cells were live CD3+CD8+, lacking CD19 and CD56, from PBMCs. The CDR3 runs to 15 residues. V was clipped by 5 bases and J by 5 bases, with 16 bases between them. The germline V gene encodes CDR1 WSHSY and CDR2 SAAADI. The receptor was derived from a human donor with melanoma. The chain links TRBV10-2 to TRBJ2-1; D possibly corresponds to TRBD2 (5 bases). The sample here was CD8+ T cells sorted from blood (inferred from file names), taken from a patient given nivolumab and ipilimumab in sequence. CDR3: CASSLAGGFNNEQFF. Here the CDR3 DNA reads TGCGCCAGCAGTTTAGCAGGAGGCTTTAACAATGAGCAGTTCTTC.